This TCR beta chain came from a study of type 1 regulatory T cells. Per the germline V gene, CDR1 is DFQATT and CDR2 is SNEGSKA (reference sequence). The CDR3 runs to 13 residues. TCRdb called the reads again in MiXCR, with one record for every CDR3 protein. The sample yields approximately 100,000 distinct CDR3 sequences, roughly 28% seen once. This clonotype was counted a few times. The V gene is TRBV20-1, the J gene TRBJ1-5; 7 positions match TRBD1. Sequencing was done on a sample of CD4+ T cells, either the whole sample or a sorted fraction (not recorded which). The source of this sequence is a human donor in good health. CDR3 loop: CSGTDFSNQPQHF. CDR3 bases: TGCAGCGGGACAGATTTCTCCAATCAGCCCCAGCATTTT.